This T cell receptor beta chain was identified during a study of CD4 T cells in relation to SARS-CoV-2 and coronaviruses. Study context: After less than eleven days of antigen culture, PBMC TCR beta CDR3s were sequenced.

CD4+ T cells from unexposed donors were obtained before the COVID-19 pandemic (2011-2018). After roughly ten days of culture, CD4+ T cells were isolated. The repertoire was sequenced with immunoSEQ multiplex PCR; TCRdb's copy has only in-frame clones and lacks some. Found here are over 25,000 clones, 70% to 85% of them singletons; the top ten hold roughly 14%. The CDR3 length is 15 residues. The germline V gene has CDR1 SGHDT and CDR2 YYEEEE. V shed 3 bases and J 7 bases; nucleotides not matched to a gene: 8. This clone occurred a few times. Its target is not known. Sequenced input: CD4+ T cells from PBMCs, cultured in vitro. This sequence joins TRBV5-6 and TRBJ1-5; 9 bases align to TRBD1. This receptor was identified in a human donor in good health. CDR3 in amino acids: CASSWRTGEGQPQHF. In nucleotides, the CDR3 is TGTGCCAGCAGCTGGAGGACAGGGGAGGGACAGCCCCAGCATTTT.